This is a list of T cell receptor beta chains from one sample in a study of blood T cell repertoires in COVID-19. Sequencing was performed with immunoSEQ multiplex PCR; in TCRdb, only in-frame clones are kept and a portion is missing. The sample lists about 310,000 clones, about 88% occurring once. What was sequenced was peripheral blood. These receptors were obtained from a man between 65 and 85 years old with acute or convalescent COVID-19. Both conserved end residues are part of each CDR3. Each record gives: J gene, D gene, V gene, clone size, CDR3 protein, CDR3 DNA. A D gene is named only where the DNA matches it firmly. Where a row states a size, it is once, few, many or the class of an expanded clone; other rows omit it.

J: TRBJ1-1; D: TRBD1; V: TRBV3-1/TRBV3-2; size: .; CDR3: CASSQATGAEAFF; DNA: TGTGCCAGCAGCCAAGCCACAGGGGCTGAAGCTTTCTTT
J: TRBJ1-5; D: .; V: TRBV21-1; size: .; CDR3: CASSKARGNQPQHF; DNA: TGTGCCAGCAGCAAAGCGCGGGGCAATCAGCCCCAGCATTTT
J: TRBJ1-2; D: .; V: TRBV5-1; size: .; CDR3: CASSSQGDHGYTF; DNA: TGCGCCAGCAGCTCACAGGGTGATCATGGCTACACCTTC
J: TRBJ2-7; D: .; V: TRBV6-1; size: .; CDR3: CASSVGTPGGLRPYEQYF; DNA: TGTGCCAGCAGTGTTGGGACCCCTGGGGGACTCCGACCCTACGAGCAGTACTTC
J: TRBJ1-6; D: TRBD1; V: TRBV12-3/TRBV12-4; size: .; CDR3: CASRRTGESPLHF; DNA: TGTGCCAGCAGGAGGACAGGAGAGTCACCCCTCCACTTT
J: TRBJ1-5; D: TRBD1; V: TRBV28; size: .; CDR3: CASRRQGLGNQPQHF; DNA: TGTGCCAGCAGAAGACAGGGGCTGGGCAATCAGCCCCAGCATTTT
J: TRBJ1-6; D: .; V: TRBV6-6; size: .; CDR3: CASSYPQENSPLHF; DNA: TGTGCCAGCAGTTACCCCCAGGAAAATTCACCCCTCCACTTT
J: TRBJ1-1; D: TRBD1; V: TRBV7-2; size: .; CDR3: CASSLDRVNTEAFF; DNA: TGTGCCAGCAGCTTGGACAGGGTGAACACTGAAGCTTTCTTT
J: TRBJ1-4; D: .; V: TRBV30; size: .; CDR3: CAYPGREGEKLFF; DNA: TGTGCCTACCCAGGGCGGGAAGGGGAAAAACTGTTTTTT
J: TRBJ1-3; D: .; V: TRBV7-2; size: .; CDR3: CASSQRTAGNTIYF; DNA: TGTGCCAGCAGCCAGAGGACAGCTGGAAACACCATATATTTT
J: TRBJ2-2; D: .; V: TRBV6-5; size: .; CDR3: CASRFTSLSPGELFF; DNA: TGTGCCAGCAGATTTACTAGTTTATCTCCCGGGGAGCTGTTTTTT
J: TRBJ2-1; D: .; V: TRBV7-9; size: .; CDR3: CASSVNRDTGHEQFF; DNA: TGTGCCAGCAGCGTGAACCGGGACACGGGGCATGAGCAGTTCTTC
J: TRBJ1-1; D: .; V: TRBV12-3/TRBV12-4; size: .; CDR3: CASLRLVNTEAFF; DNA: TGTGCCAGCCTGCGACTGGTGAACACTGAAGCTTTCTTT
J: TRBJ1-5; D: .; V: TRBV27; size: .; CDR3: CASSLAGRGNQPQHF; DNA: TGTGCCAGCAGTTTGGCCGGGAGGGGCAATCAGCCCCAGCATTTT
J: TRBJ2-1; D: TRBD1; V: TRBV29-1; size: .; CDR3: CSGVRGSYNEQFF; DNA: TGCAGCGGGGTCAGGGGGTCCTACAATGAGCAGTTCTTC
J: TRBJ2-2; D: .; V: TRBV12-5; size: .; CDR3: CASGLVYTPSNTGELFF; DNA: TGTGCTAGTGGTTTGGTATATACTCCATCGAACACCGGGGAGCTGTTTTTT
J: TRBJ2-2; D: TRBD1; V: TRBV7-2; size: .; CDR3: CASSLQTGDTGELFF; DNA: TGTGCCAGCAGCTTACAGACAGGGGACACCGGGGAGCTGTTTTTT
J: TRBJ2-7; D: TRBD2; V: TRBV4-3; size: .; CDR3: CASSQDGLAQQYF; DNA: TGCGCCAGCAGCCAAGACGGACTAGCCCAGCAGTACTTC
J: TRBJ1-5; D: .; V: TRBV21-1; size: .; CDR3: CASSILFGQALTQPQHF; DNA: TGTGCCAGCAGCATTTTGTTTGGACAGGCATTGACCCAGCCCCAGCATTTT
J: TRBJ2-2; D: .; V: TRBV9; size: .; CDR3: CASSVEQGTGELFF; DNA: TGTGCCAGCAGCGTAGAACAGGGCACCGGGGAGCTGTTTTTT
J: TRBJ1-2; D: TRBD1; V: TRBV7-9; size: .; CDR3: CASSLARQGLGGYTF; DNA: TGTGCCAGCAGCTTAGCCCGACAGGGGTTGGGTGGCTACACCTTC
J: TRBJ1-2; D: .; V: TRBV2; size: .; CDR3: CASSEAQGFVGYTF; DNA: TGTGCCAGCAGTGAAGCGCAGGGGTTCGTTGGCTACACCTTC
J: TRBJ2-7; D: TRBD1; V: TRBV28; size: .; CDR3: CASSSTGGFSSYEQYF; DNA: TGTGCCAGCAGTAGTACAGGGGGCTTTTCCTCCTACGAGCAGTACTTC
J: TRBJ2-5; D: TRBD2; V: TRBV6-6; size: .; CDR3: CASRPNPSGSGETQYF; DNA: TGTGCCAGCAGGCCAAATCCTAGCGGGAGTGGTGAGACCCAGTACTTC
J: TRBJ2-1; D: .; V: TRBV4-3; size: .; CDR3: CASSQVRGTYNEQFF; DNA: TGCGCCAGCAGCCAAGTCAGGGGCACCTACAATGAGCAGTTCTTC
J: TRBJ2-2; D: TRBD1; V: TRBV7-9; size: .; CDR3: CASSERTGGRTGELFF; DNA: TGTGCCAGCAGCGAGAGGACAGGGGGCCGCACCGGGGAGCTGTTTTTT
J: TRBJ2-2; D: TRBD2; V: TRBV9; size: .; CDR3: CASSPRALRSGGAWGELFF; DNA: TGTGCCAGCAGCCCCCGAGCGCTGCGCTCCGGGGGGGCTTGGGGGGAGCTGTTTTTT
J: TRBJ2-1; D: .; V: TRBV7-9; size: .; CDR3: CASTVAGPDNEQFF; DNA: TGTGCCAGCACCGTGGCAGGCCCGGACAATGAGCAGTTCTTC
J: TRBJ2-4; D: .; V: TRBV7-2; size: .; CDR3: CASSYFTGAREQNIQYF; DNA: TGTGCCAGCAGCTACTTCACAGGGGCCCGGGAGCAAAACATTCAGTACTTC
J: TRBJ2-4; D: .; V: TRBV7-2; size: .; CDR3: CASSTRANKNIQYF; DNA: TGTGCCAGCAGCACCCGCGCAAACAAAAACATTCAGTACTTC
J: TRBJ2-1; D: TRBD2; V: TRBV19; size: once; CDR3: CASSIDRAGGPNEQFF; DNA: TGTGCCAGTAGTATAGATCGGGCGGGAGGGCCTAATGAGCAGTTCTTC
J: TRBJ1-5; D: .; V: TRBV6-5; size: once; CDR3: CASRATGLINQPQHF; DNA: TGTGCCAGCAGGGCCACAGGGCTCATAAATCAGCCCCAGCATTTT
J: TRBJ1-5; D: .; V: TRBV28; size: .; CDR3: CASSLWAGPVSNQPQHF; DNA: TGTGCCAGCAGTTTATGGGCAGGTCCTGTTAGCAATCAGCCCCAGCATTTT
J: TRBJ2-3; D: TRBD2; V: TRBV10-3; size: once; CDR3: CAISGRTSGGTSSTDTQYF; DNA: TGTGCCATCAGTGGGCGGACTAGCGGGGGGACCTCTAGCACAGATACGCAGTATTTT
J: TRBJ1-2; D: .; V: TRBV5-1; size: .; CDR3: CASSRSHITGTQALNYGYTF; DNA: TGCGCCAGCAGCCGGTCACACATTACAGGGACCCAAGCACTTAACTATGGCTACACCTTC
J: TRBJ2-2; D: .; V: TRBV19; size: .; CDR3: CASSIDELRTGELFF; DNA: TGTGCCAGTAGTATTGACGAGTTGCGGACCGGGGAGCTGTTTTTT
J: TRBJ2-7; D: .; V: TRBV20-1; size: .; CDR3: CSASGWLDGRSYEQYF; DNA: TGCAGTGCTAGTGGGTGGCTAGATGGGAGGAGCTACGAGCAGTACTTC
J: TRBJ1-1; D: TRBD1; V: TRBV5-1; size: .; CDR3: CASSLRQGFTAEAFF; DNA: TGCGCCAGCAGCTTACGACAGGGATTTACGGCTGAAGCTTTCTTT
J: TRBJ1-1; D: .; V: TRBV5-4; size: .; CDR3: CASSAGQRPNTEAFF; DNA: TGTGCCAGCAGCGCCGGACAGAGACCGAACACTGAAGCTTTCTTT
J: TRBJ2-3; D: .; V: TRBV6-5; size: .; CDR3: CASSYAPGGTDTQYF; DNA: TGTGCCAGCAGTTACGCGCCGGGGGGCACAGATACGCAGTATTTT
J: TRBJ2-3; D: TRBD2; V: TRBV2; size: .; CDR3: CASSELAGVTDTQYF; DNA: TGTGCCAGCAGTGAACTAGCGGGAGTTACAGATACGCAGTATTTT
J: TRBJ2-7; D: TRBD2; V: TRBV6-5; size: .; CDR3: CASRRTSGDSYEQYF; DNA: TGTGCCAGCAGGAGGACTAGCGGGGACTCCTACGAGCAGTACTTC
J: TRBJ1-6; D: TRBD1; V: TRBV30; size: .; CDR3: CAWSLIGRQGGGSPLHF; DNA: TGTGCCTGGAGTTTAATAGGTAGACAGGGCGGCGGTTCACCCCTCCACTTT
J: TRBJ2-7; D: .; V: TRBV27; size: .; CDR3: CASSLMGGIYEQYF; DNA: TGTGCCAGCAGTTTAATGGGGGGAATCTACGAGCAGTACTTC
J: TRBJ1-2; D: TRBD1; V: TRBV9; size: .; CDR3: CASSRDSQTNYGYTF; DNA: TGTGCCAGCAGCCGGGACAGTCAGACTAACTATGGCTACACCTTC
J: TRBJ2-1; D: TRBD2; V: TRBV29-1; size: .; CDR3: CSVEKLREAYNEQFF; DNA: TGCAGCGTTGAAAAACTCCGGGAGGCCTACAATGAGCAGTTCTTC
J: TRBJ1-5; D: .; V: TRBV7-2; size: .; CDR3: CASSLSGRHNQPQHF; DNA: TGTGCCAGCAGCCTTTCGGGGAGGCACAATCAGCCCCAGCATTTT
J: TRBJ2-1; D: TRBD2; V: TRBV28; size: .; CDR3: CASTSVLADSYNEQFF; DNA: TGTGCCAGCACCAGTGTCCTAGCGGATTCCTACAATGAGCAGTTCTTC
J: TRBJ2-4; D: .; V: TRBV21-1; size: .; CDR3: CASSKGRGQKNIQYF; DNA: TGTGCCAGCAGCAAGGGTAGGGGACAGAAAAACATTCAGTACTTC
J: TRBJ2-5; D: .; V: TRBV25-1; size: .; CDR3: CASRAAGVETQYF; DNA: TGTGCCAGCAGGGCGGCAGGGGTAGAGACCCAGTACTTC
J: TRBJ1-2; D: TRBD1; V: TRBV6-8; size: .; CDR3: CASRGQGADYGYTF; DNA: TGTGCCAGCAGGGGACAGGGGGCGGACTATGGCTACACCTTC
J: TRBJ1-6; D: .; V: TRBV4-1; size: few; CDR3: CASSQEVTGGAISPLHF; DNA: TGCGCCAGCAGCCAAGAGGTGACGGGGGGAGCGATTTCACCCCTCCACTTT
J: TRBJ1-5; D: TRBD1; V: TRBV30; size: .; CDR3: CAGDKADRDNQPQHF; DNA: TGTGCCGGTGACAAGGCCGACAGGGACAATCAGCCCCAGCATTTT
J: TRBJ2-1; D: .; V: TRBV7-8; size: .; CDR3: CASSFRNEQFF; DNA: TGTGCCAGCAGTTTCCGGAATGAGCAGTTCTTC
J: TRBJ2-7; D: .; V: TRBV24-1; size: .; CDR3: CATSRENSYEQYF; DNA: TGTGCCACCAGTAGGGAGAACTCCTACGAGCAGTACTTC
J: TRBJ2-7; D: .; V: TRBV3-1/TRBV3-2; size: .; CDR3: CASSQIRKSGPSYEQYF; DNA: TGTGCCAGCAGCCAAATTCGGAAAAGCGGCCCCTCCTACGAGCAGTACTTC
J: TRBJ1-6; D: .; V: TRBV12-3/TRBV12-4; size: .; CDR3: CASSFRDNSPLHF; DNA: TGTGCCAGCAGTTTCAGGGATAATTCACCCCTCCACTTT
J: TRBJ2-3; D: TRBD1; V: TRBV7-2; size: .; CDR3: CASSKGRGRSDTQYF; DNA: TGTGCCAGCAGCAAGGGAAGGGGGCGCTCAGATACGCAGTATTTT
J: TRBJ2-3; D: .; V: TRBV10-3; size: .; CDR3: CAISEGGTALSWQYF; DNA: TGTGCCATCAGTGAGGGCGGGACAGCTCTGAGTTGGCAGTATTTT
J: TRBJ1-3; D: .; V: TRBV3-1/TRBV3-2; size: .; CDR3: CASSSRALSGNTIYF; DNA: TGTGCCAGCAGTTCCCGAGCGTTAAGTGGAAACACCATATATTTT